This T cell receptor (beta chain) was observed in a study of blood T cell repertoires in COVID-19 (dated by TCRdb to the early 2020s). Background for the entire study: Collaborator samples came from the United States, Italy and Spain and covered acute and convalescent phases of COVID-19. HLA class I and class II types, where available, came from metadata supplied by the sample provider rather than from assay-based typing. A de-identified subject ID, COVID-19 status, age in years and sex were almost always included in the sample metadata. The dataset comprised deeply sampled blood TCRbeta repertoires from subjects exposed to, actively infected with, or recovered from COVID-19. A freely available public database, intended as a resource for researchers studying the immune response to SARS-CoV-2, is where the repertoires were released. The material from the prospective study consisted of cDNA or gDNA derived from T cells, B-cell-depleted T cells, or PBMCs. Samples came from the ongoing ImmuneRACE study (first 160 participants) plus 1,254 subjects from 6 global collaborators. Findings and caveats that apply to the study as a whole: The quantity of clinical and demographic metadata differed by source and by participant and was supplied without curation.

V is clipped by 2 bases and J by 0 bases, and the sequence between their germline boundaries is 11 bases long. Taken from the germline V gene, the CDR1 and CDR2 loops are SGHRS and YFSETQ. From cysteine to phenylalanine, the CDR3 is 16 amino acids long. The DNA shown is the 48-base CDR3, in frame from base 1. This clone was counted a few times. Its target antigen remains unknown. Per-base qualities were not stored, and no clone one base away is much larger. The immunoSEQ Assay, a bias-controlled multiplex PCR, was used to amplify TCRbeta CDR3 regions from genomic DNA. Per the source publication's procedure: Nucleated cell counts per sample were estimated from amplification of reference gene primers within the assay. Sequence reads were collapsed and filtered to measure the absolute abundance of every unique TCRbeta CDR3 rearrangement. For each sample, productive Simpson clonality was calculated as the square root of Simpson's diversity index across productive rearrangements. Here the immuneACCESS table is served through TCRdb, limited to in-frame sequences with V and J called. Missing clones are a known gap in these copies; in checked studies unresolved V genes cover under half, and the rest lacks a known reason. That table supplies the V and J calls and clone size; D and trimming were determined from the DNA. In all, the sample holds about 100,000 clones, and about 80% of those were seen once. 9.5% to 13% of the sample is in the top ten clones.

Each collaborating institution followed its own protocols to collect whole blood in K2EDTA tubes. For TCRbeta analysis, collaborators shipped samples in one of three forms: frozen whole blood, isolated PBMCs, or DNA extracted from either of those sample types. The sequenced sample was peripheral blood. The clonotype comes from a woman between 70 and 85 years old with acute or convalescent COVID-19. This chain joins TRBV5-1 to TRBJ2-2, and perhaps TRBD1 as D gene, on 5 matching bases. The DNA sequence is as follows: TGCGCCAGCAGCTTAAGGGGCAGTTCGAACACCGGGGAGCTGTTTTTT. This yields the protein CASSLRGSSNTGELFF.